This entry lists 30 T cell receptor beta chains sequenced from one sample in a study of molecular identifiers for immune sequencing clone quantification. MiXCR, run by TCRdb on the PCR reads, gives a single entry per CDR3 protein. The repertoire holds around 480,000 distinct CDR3 sequences, approximately 25% seen once, with under 0.8% in the top ten. The source material was naive CD8+ T cells from blood, with Jurkat cell RNA spiked in. Subset of the sample: FACS-sorted CD8+CD4-CCR7+CD45RA+ naive T cells. These receptors were taken from a human donor in good health. Some libraries in this study had Jurkat cell RNA spiked in.

The rearrangement links TRBV4-3 to TRBJ2-3; 7 positions agree with TRBD1. CDR1 is LGHNA, CDR2 YSLEER, per germline. The CDR3 sequence is 18 residues long. Germline trimming cut 0 bases from V and 1 base from J; bases unmatched to any gene: 10. The CDR3 DNA is TGCGCCAGCAGCCAAGATCTAGGGACAGCGACTCGCACAGATACGCAGTATTTT. It encodes CASSQDLGTATRTDTQYF.

This clonotype was found a few times. A junction boundary mismatches the germline segment, possibly from a read error. J is TRBJ2-3 and V is TRBV12-3 or TRBV12-4; D is possibly TRBD2 (5 bases). The CDR3 runs 15 residues. As DNA, the CDR3 is TGTGCCAGCAGTTTAACACTAGGGAGTGGATCTACGAAGTATTTT. Translating gives CASSLTLGSGSTKYF.

This rearrangement joins TRBV20-1 to TRBJ2-7; TRBD1 matches at 7 bases. Trimming cost V 2 bases and J 1 base; bases outside gene matches: 8. This CDR3 is 15 amino acids long. CDR1 and CDR2 from the germline V gene are DFQATT and SNEGSKA (reference sequence). The CDR3 DNA sequence: TGCAGTGCTAGATTTATAACAGGGGAATCCTACGAGCAGTACTTC. The encoded protein is CSARFITGESYEQYF.

In its sample, this clonotype was seen many times. The J gene is TRBJ2-3, the V gene TRBV4-3, with TRBD2 matching over 9 bases. The V gene end was trimmed by 4 bases and the J gene end by 4 bases; junction bases not matched to a gene: 9. Germline V gene sequence: CDR1 LGHNA, CDR2 YSLEER. CDR3 length equals 16 residues. The CDR3 spells CASSRGRGRGSDTQYF. The CDR3 bases are TGCGCCAGCAGCCGCGGGAGGGGCAGGGGCTCAGATACGCAGTATTTT.

This clonotype was seen many times. This sequence joins TRBV6-5 and TRBJ2-3; D is uncertain. The V end was cut by 8 bases, the J end by 6 bases, with 12 bases between. The germline V gene encodes CDR1 MNHEY and CDR2 SVGAGI. The CDR3 has 12 amino acids. CDR3 loop: CASGHPEDTQYF. As DNA, the CDR3 is TGTGCCAGCGGCCATCCCGAGGATACGCAGTATTTT.

Comment on this clonotype: The junction and the germline gene differ at one end; a read error may be behind it. The chain couples TRBV30 to TRBJ2-4, with unresolved D. Looked up from germline, CDR1 is GTSNPN and CDR2 is SVGIG (reference sequence). CDR3 length: 13 residues. The CDR3 sequence: CAWAKISKNIQCF. The DNA of the CDR3 is TGTGCCTGGGCCAAGATTTCCAAAAACATTCAGTGCTTC.

This clonotype was detected a few times. This chain joins TRBV4-1 and TRBJ1-6; D not resolved. The CDR3 is 15 residues long. Germline loops: CDR1 MGHRA, CDR2 YSYEKL. Trimming shortened V by 0 bases and J by 2 bases, and 5 bases separated the two germline ends. The CDR3 sequence is CASSQDHAYNSPLHF. The CDR3 DNA is TGCGCCAGCAGCCAAGATCACGCCTATAATTCACCCCTCCACTTT.

This clonotype was detected a few times. CDR3 sequence: CASSASGRVNNEQFF. The DNA of the CDR3 is TGTGCCAGCAGCGCAAGCGGGAGGGTGAACAATGAGCAGTTCTTC. This chain joins TRBV9 and TRBJ2-1, with TRBD2 identical over 10 bases. The CDR3 has 15 residues. The junction had 5 bases not matched to a gene; V was cut back by 3 bases and J by 5 bases. CDR1 is SGDLS and CDR2 is YYNGEE in the germline V gene.

The V gene is TRBV6-5, the J gene TRBJ1-5; D possibly corresponds to TRBD1 (5 bases). The CDR3 has 15 amino acids. Germline lookup yields CDR1 MNHEY and CDR2 SVGAGI. Trimming removed 5 bases from V and 4 bases from J, with 15 bases in between. The CDR3 DNA is TGTGCCAGCAGTCCCGGGGCAGGGAGAAATCAGCCCCAGCATTTT. Its translation: CASSPGAGRNQPQHF.

The rearrangement uses TRBV5-1 and TRBJ1-1, with D hard to call. Trimming removed 2 bases at V and 6 bases at J, with 17 bases between. CDR1 is SGHRS, CDR2 YFSETQ, per germline. The CDR3 is made up of 15 amino acids. The CDR3 sequence is CASSFNQEGDPEAFF. CDR3 DNA: TGCGCCAGCAGCTTTAATCAGGAGGGTGACCCTGAAGCTTTCTTT.

The CDR3 DNA reads TGCGCCAGCAGCCAAGATCGTCGGGCAGGGCCGAATCAGCCCCAGCATTTT. This translates into CASSQDRRAGPNQPQHF. The gene calls are TRBV4-3 and TRBJ1-5; D might be TRBD1 (5 bases). The CDR3 spans 17 residues. CDR1 LGHNA and CDR2 YSLEER come from the germline V gene. V dropped 0 bases and J dropped 4 bases, with 16 bases sitting between them.

This CDR3 reads CASSSPGDQPQHF. The CDR3 coding sequence is TGTGCCAGCAGTTCACCAGGGGACCAGCCCCAGCATTTT. This chain connects TRBV12-3 or TRBV12-4 to TRBJ1-5; D might be TRBD1 (6 bases). The CDR3 is 13 residues long. Trimming pared 4 bases from V and 7 bases from J, leaving 11 bases between.

This clonotype was observed a few times. The chain combines TRBV20-1 with TRBJ2-7; D gene uncertain. This CDR3 has 14 amino acids. Trimming pared 3 bases from V and 1 base from J, leaving 13 bases between. Germline values: CDR1 DFQATT, CDR2 SNEGSKA (reference sequence). This CDR3 is CSASPSIRSYEQYF. The CDR3 region has the DNA TGCAGTGCTAGCCCCAGCATAAGGTCCTACGAGCAGTACTTC.

In its sample, this clonotype was seen many times. The J gene is TRBJ2-7, the V gene TRBV4-3, with 8 bases matching TRBD2. This CDR3 is built from 16 residues. Per germline, CDR1 LGHNA and CDR2 YSLEER. Trimming at V came to 2 bases and at J to 7 bases, leaving 13 bases not matched to a gene. The CDR3: CASSQTLGRALGEQYF. CDR3 DNA: TGCGCCAGCAGCCAAACCCTCGGGAGGGCATTGGGGGAGCAGTACTTC.

About this clonotype: At one end, the junction sequence differs from germline, possibly due to a read error. The chain combines TRBV18 with TRBJ2-6; tentatively, D is TRBD1 (7 bases). The CDR3 loop spans 17 amino acids. Germline CDR1 and CDR2: KGHSH and LQKENI. CDR3 region: CASSLRDSLWGANVPTF. The CDR3 nucleotides are TGTGCCAGCTCACTGCGGGACAGCCTTTGGGGGGCCAACGTCCCGACTTTC.

This clonotype was picked up a small number of times. The chain has TRBV6-2 or TRBV6-3 and TRBJ2-3; the match to TRBD2 covers 12 bases. The CDR3 runs to 18 residues. V lost 7 bases, J lost 1 base, and 12 bases stayed unmatched. Germline loops: CDR1 MNHEY, CDR2 SVGEGT. The CDR3 sequence is CASTLGTSGFPRTDTQYF. In DNA, the CDR3 is TGTGCCAGCACCCTGGGGACTAGCGGGTTTCCCCGCACAGATACGCAGTATTTT.

With regard to this clonotype: Just one base apart from a much larger clone, this may be a read error. This CDR3 reads CTSSVRGQGINSPLHF. CDR3 sequence (DNA): TGTACCAGCAGCGTAAGGGGACAGGGAATTAATTCACCCCTCCACTTT. The chain recombines TRBV9 with TRBJ1-6, with 9 bases lining up with TRBD1. The germline gives CDR1 SGDLS, CDR2 YYNGEE. This CDR3 is built from 16 residues.

In its sample, this clonotype was seen many times. This sequence joins TRBV12-3 or TRBV12-4 and TRBJ2-1, with 7 nucleotides matching TRBD1. There are 15 residues in the CDR3. Germline trimming cut 2 bases from V and 8 bases from J; bases unmatched to any gene: 9. The CDR3, as DNA: TGTGCCAGCAGTTTATTTGCCCAGGGGGACGATGAGCAGTTCTTC. The encoded protein is CASSLFAQGDDEQFF.

This clonotype was seen many times. V and J are TRBV7-9 and TRBJ2-7, with D possibly matching TRBD1 (5 bases). V dropped 5 bases and J dropped 3 bases, with 8 bases sitting between them. CDR3 size: 12 residues. Germline CDR1 reads SEHNR; CDR2 reads FQNEAQ (reference sequence). The CDR3 protein is CASSGQGYEQYF. In nucleotides, the CDR3 is TGTGCCAGCAGCGGGCAGGGCTACGAGCAGTACTTC.

In nucleotides, the CDR3 is TGTGCCAGCAGCCCACGGGATCAGGGAGTGGAGAACAATGAGCAGTTCTTC. The encoded protein is CASSPRDQGVENNEQFF. The chain recombines TRBV7-9 with TRBJ2-1, with D perhaps being TRBD1 or TRBD2 (5 bases each). The CDR3 covers 17 residues. V was clipped by 5 bases and J by 5 bases, with 22 bases between them. CDR1 is SEHNR and CDR2 is FQNEAQ in the germline V gene (reference sequence).

The genes are TRBV20-1 and TRBJ2-7; TRBD2 matches at 7 bases. The trim removed 5 bases at V and 5 bases at J, leaving 9 bases unmatched. Germline V gives CDR1 DFQATT, CDR2 SNEGSKA (reference sequence). The CDR3 spans 13 residues. The CDR3 spells CSAGPGGGDEQYF. The CDR3 bases are TGCAGTGCTGGACCCGGGGGAGGGGACGAGCAGTACTTC.

J is TRBJ2-7 and V is TRBV28; D is unresolved. V shed 3 bases and J shed 0 bases, with 12 bases lying between them. The CDR3 is made up of 15 amino acids. Germline loops: CDR1 MDHEN, CDR2 SYDVKM. The CDR3 loop is CASSFMAAASYEQYF. The CDR3 DNA sequence: TGTGCCAGCAGTTTTATGGCGGCGGCCTCCTACGAGCAGTACTTC.

V usage is TRBV20-1 and J usage is TRBJ2-7, with 11 bases that match TRBD2. The germline V gene has CDR1 DFQATT and CDR2 SNEGSKA (reference sequence). CDR3 length: 14 residues. Germline trimming cut 1 base from V and 2 bases from J; bases unmatched to any gene: 1. The CDR3 protein is CSARGGLAAYEQYF. The CDR3 DNA sequence: TGCAGTGCTAGAGGGGGACTAGCGGCCTACGAGCAGTACTTC.

This clonotype was counted at least ten times. The V and J genes are TRBV27 and TRBJ2-1; 7 bases are a match to TRBD2. V shed 4 bases, J shed 6 bases, and the junction held 0 bases outside the gene matches. The CDR3 has 12 residues. Germline CDR1 is MNHEY and CDR2 is SMNVEV (reference sequence). The CDR3 protein is CASSWGGNEQFF. Written as DNA, the CDR3 is TGTGCCAGCAGTTGGGGGGGCAATGAGCAGTTCTTC.

This chain connects TRBV4-1 to TRBJ2-2, with 10 bases aligning to TRBD1. Looked up from germline, CDR1 is MGHRA and CDR2 is YSYEKL. Trimming took 0 bases from V and 0 from J; bases not matched to a gene: 7. This CDR3 has 19 residues. The CDR3 loop is CASSQDGGGTGANTGELFF. CDR3 DNA sequence: TGCGCCAGCAGCCAAGATGGGGGCGGGACAGGGGCGAACACCGGGGAGCTGTTTTTT.

There are many counts of this clonotype. The V call is TRBV7-9, the J call TRBJ2-5; D not resolved. Looked up from germline, CDR1 is SEHNR and CDR2 is FQNEAQ (reference sequence). The germline V and J ends were trimmed by 5 bases and 2 bases, with 15 bases remaining between them. The CDR3 is 15 residues long. CDR3 sequence: CASSPSSVRQETQYF. As DNA, the CDR3 is TGTGCCAGCAGCCCAAGTTCGGTTAGACAAGAGACCCAGTACTTC.

This clonotype was seen a single time. This sequence may be a read error, since a much larger clone differs from it by one base. This sequence joins TRBV5-1 and TRBJ1-5; D is ambiguous. Trimming removed 0 bases at V and 4 bases at J, with 11 bases between. CDR1 and CDR2 from the germline V gene are SGHRS and YFSETQ. The CDR3 covers 15 residues. Written as DNA, the CDR3 is TGCGCCAGCAGCTTGGGGAGCGTGGGGAATCAGCCCCAGCATTTT. As protein: CASSLGSVGNQPQHF.

This rearrangement joins TRBV20-1 to TRBJ2-7; maybe TRBD1 (6 bases). Trimming took off 1 base at V and 0 bases at J, with 22 bases between the two ends. From germline, CDR1 is DFQATT and CDR2 SNEGSKA (reference sequence). The CDR3 sequence is 18 residues long. The CDR3 DNA reads TGCAGTGCTAGAGGACAGGTGGAGGTACAGCTGAGCTCCTACGAGCAGTACTTC. It is translated as CSARGQVEVQLSSYEQYF.

This clonotype occurred a few times. This sequence joins TRBV7-9 and TRBJ1-4; a possible D gene is TRBD1 (6 bases). The ends were cut back, 5 bases at V and 8 bases at J, with 12 bases in the middle. CDR1 is SEHNR and CDR2 is FQNEAQ in the germline V gene (reference sequence). CDR3 length equals 13 residues. The CDR3 region is CASSTRTDEKLFF. The CDR3 DNA is TGTGCCAGCAGCACGAGGACAGACGAAAAACTGTTTTTT.

The chain combines TRBV20-1 with TRBJ2-6; D is undetermined. V was pared by 2 bases and J by 0 bases, with 14 bases between. This CDR3 region has 17 residues. Per the germline V gene, CDR1 is DFQATT and CDR2 is SNEGSKA (reference sequence). The CDR3 coding sequence is TGCAGTGCTAGACAATCCAACTTTTCCTCTGGGGCCAACGTCCTGACTTTC. This sequence encodes CSARQSNFSSGANVLTF.